This T cell receptor (beta chain) was retrieved from a study of identical twins (dated by TCRdb to about 2016). In terms of the full investigation: TCR alpha and beta repertoires from monozygotic twins, unrelated adults of various ages and cord blood were deep-sequenced to test whether fetal clonotypes persist. Replicate twin experiments were performed at different times using different library preparation protocols to rule out contamination.

Findings and caveats that apply to the study as a whole: Because the same donors could not be followed over many years, conclusions were based on cross-sectional statistical analysis. Excess twin sharing in beta out-of-frame sequences was weaker because fewer shared sequences lowered the signal-to-noise ratio. Abundant cord blood beta clonotypes had fewer insertions, young adult naive repertoires showed a similar but weaker trend, and memory repertoires showed no such trend. Out-of-frame TCR alpha sharing in monozygotic twins was systematically underestimated by recombination models, whereas sharing between unrelated individuals was in agreement with the recombination models. Invariant T cells such as MAIT and iNKT could partly confound zero-insertion analyses, though diverse VJ usage argued against this for most clonotypes. Compared with coincidental sharing between unrelated individuals, out-of-frame TCR alpha sequences shared between twins had an excess of sequences with low generation probability.

Library generation was performed with 5' RACE. Sequencing took place on an Illumina HiSeq 2000. Template switching introduced a universal primer binding site; the final cDNA contained a unique molecular identifier, enabling accurate counting of TCR cDNA molecules. Specific primers in the conserved constant-segment region were used to synthesize first-strand cDNA for TCR alpha and beta chains. Each cDNA library was double barcoded, with a SMART-Mk sample barcode plus Illumina barcodes, to control for contamination. TruSeq adapter sequences, together with Illumina sample barcodes, were added in two successive PCR steps. TCR alpha and beta cDNA libraries were sequenced on the Illumina HiSeq platform with custom primers. Regarding the original processing steps: MiGEC processed the raw reads to extract unique molecular identifiers, while MiXCR was used to determine the CDR3 positions. Recombination models were inferred per individual with the repgenHMM and IGoR tools using an EM algorithm. Shared clonotype analysis was performed with the tcR package in R, normalizing sharing by the product of cloneset sizes. To study raw recombination free of thymic and clonal selection effects, out-of-frame nonproductive sequences were analyzed. The public reads were run again by TCRdb, first through fastp at Q25 and then through MiXCR, and only productive beta chains were kept. Entries that share a CDR3 protein sequence are merged under the most common genes and DNA. The V and J calls and clone size are TCRdb's, not the authors'. In this sample the table shows roughly 770,000 distinct CDR3 sequences, approximately 18% of which occur a single time. The ten most abundant clones make up 10% to 15% of the sample.

Every donor in the study was a healthy Caucasian. Three pairs of female monozygotic twins, all aged roughly 18 to 30 years, made up the twin cohort. RNA for TCR libraries was isolated from peripheral blood mononuclear cells. Of note for this clonotype: Its antigen is currently not known. Nothing much larger sits one base from this clone, and base qualities are not available.

After removal of 5 bases from V and 0 bases from J, the junction retains 7 bases not matched to a gene. From cysteine to phenylalanine, the CDR3 is 15 amino acids long. The CDR3 DNA has 45 bases and is translated from base 1. The CDR1 and CDR2 encoded by the germline V gene (reference sequence) are SEHNR and FQNEAQ. These data were also reused for a study on T cells expressing NK-cell markers. As that second paper reports: Three sorted T-cell subsets (CD3+CD56+NKG2C+, CD3+CD56+NKG2C- and CD3+CD56-NKG2C+) from fewer than 10 donors had their TCR beta-chain repertoires profiled. Among the eight sequenced donors, only one was HCMV-seronegative, while the other seven were HCMV-seropositive. In several experiments an anti-gammadeltaTCR antibody was added to restrict sorting to alphabetaTCR-expressing T cells. In five to seven donors, the dominant CD3+CD56+NKG2C+ clonotypes were among the top 10 CD8+ clonotypes and accounted for about 1.0-7.5% of CD8+ T cells. Those dominant clonotypes were again the most abundant among CD3+CD56-NKG2C+ cells in a handful of donors, at roughly 25-60.1%. Whether the expanded NKG2C-expressing T cell clones were specific for HCMV antigens was left unclear. All eight donors whose samples were sequenced were randomly selected healthy volunteers, three of them men and five women. HCMV-specific IgG was detected in serum with a commercial ELISA kit to determine HCMV serostatus. For over 5 donors, bulk peripheral blood T-cell repertoires were also sequenced from unsorted PBMC. MIGEC handled demultiplexing of the reads and grouping by UMI, while MiTCR was used to assemble and quantify clonotypes. To exclude erroneous sequences, any TCR cDNA sequence not supported by at least two reads was discarded. The tcR package was used for downstream repertoire analysis, and clonotypes were matched across fractions by CDR3 nucleotide sequence plus V segment. VDJmatch was used to annotate antigen specificity against VDJdb, with one amino acid substitution allowed in CDR3.

The sequence is built from TRBV7-9 and TRBJ2-7, and TRBD2 aligns with 7 junction nucleotides. This TCR was sampled from a woman aged 18-35 years in good health. The source material was PBMCs. CDR3 sequence: CASSMGGTVSYEQYF. Here is the DNA: TGTGCCAGCAGCATGGGGGGGACGGTCTCCTACGAGCAGTACTTC.